This is a list of T cell receptor beta chains from one sample in a study of cytomegalovirus exposure and HLA in healthy donors. Assay: immunoSEQ multiplex PCR; the TCRdb copy retains only in-frame clones and omits some. The sample yields about 220,000 clones, approximately 88% seen once. Sequencing input: PBMCs. The receptors derive from a woman aged 25 to 39 in good health and CMV-seropositive. The CDR3 runs from the conserved cysteine through the conserved F or W. The order of the fields is V gene, D gene, J gene, clone size, CDR3 protein, CDR3 DNA. A D gene is named only where the DNA matches it firmly. Size is stated for part of the rows, as once, few or many counts, or as a class when the clone is expanded.

TRBV2	NA	TRBJ1-5	NA	CASTGMGGNQPQHF	TGTGCCAGCACCGGAATGGGCGGCAATCAGCCCCAGCATTTT
TRBV18	TRBD1	TRBJ1-5	NA	CASSPGQGGQPQHF	TGTGCCAGCTCACCGGGACAGGGCGGACAGCCCCAGCATTTT
TRBV2	NA	TRBJ2-7	few	CASRSYEQYF	TGTGCCAGCAGAAGCTACGAGCAGTACTTC
TRBV27	TRBD1	TRBJ1-1	NA	CASSPVVPQGARNTEAFF	TGTGCCAGCAGTCCTGTGGTTCCTCAGGGGGCGAGGAACACTGAAGCTTTCTTT
TRBV4-3	NA	TRBJ1-5	NA	CASSQDRGSGQPQHF	TGCGCCAGCAGCCAAGATCGTGGGTCAGGACAGCCCCAGCATTTT
TRBV7-9	TRBD1	TRBJ2-7	NA	CASSLTRTGVYEQYF	TGTGCCAGCAGCTTAACGAGGACAGGGGTCTACGAGCAGTACTTC
TRBV6-1	NA	TRBJ2-7	NA	CASTGAFGYEQYF	TGTGCCAGCACCGGGGCGTTTGGCTACGAGCAGTACTTC
TRBV11-2	NA	TRBJ1-2	NA	CASSLRGVSIDYTF	TGTGCCAGCAGCCTCCGAGGGGTTTCTATTGACTACACCTTC
TRBV7-2	NA	TRBJ1-2	once	CASSLGIGNPYGYTF	TGTGCCAGCAGCTTAGGAATAGGGAACCCCTATGGCTACACCTTC
TRBV6-6	TRBD1	TRBJ1-1	NA	CASRKPGQGNTEAFF	TGTGCCAGCAGGAAACCGGGACAGGGGAATACTGAAGCTTTCTTT
TRBV5-1	TRBD1	TRBJ2-7	NA	CASSFGDREAYEQYF	TGCGCCAGCAGTTTCGGGGACAGGGAAGCCTACGAGCAGTACTTC
TRBV5-1	NA	TRBJ2-2	NA	CASSLSGINTGELFF	TGCGCCAGCAGCTTGAGTGGGATCAACACCGGGGAGCTGTTTTTT
TRBV6-1	NA	TRBJ1-2	NA	CASRKQGGGGYTF	TGTGCCAGCAGGAAACAGGGAGGGGGTGGCTACACCTTC
TRBV20-1	NA	TRBJ2-1	NA	CSVGYNEQFF	TGCAGTGTTGGATACAATGAGCAGTTCTTC
TRBV29-1	NA	TRBJ1-4	NA	CSVSGASNEKLFF	TGCAGCGTTTCAGGGGCTTCAAATGAAAAACTGTTTTTT
TRBV20-1	NA	TRBJ1-2	NA	CSAAGGHGYTF	TGCAGTGCCGCCGGAGGGCATGGCTACACCTTC
TRBV29-1	TRBD1	TRBJ2-7	NA	CSVVPGDSYEQYF	TGCAGCGTTGTTCCCGGGGACAGCTACGAGCAGTACTTC
TRBV27	NA	TRBJ1-2	once	CASSITGDYGYTF	TGTGCCAGCAGTATAACAGGAGACTATGGCTACACCTTC
TRBV27	NA	TRBJ1-1	NA	CASSFGPRNTEAFF	TGTGCCAGCAGTTTCGGACCCAGGAACACTGAAGCTTTCTTT
TRBV5-1	NA	TRBJ1-2	few	CASSFDQYGYTF	TGCGCCAGCAGCTTCGACCAGTATGGCTACACCTTC
TRBV15	NA	TRBJ2-1	once	CATSSRQRKSGEQFF	TGTGCCACCAGCTCCCGACAGCGGAAAAGCGGTGAGCAGTTCTTC
TRBV29-1	TRBD1	TRBJ1-1	NA	CSVGLQGLNTEAFF	TGCAGCGTTGGACTACAGGGGCTGAACACTGAAGCTTTCTTT
TRBV30	TRBD1	TRBJ1-1	NA	CAWSVGTASEAFF	TGTGCCTGGAGTGTCGGGACAGCTTCTGAAGCTTTCTTT
TRBV9	TRBD1	TRBJ1-2	NA	CASSGGTGLNYGYTF	TGTGCCAGCAGCGGGGGGACAGGGCTAAACTATGGCTACACCTTC
TRBV4-1	NA	TRBJ1-5	NA	CASIGRRNQPQHF	TGCGCCAGCATCGGGAGGCGCAATCAGCCCCAGCATTTT
TRBV2	TRBD2	TRBJ2-7	NA	CASQTSGYEQYF	TGTGCCAGTCAGACTAGCGGCTACGAGCAGTACTTC
TRBV27	TRBD1	TRBJ2-4	NA	CASSQGQGKNIQYF	TGTGCCAGTTCCCAGGGACAGGGGAAAAACATTCAGTACTTC
TRBV6-1	NA	TRBJ1-2	NA	CAANVRDRYGYTF	TGTGCCGCCAACGTCCGGGACCGGTATGGCTACACCTTC
TRBV5-1	NA	TRBJ1-5	NA	CASSLPTGRGVGYSNQPQHF	TGCGCCAGCAGCTTGCCGACAGGACGAGGAGTGGGATATAGCAATCAGCCCCAGCATTTT
TRBV27	NA	TRBJ1-1	NA	CASSNPDTEAFF	TGTGCCAGCAGTAATCCAGACACTGAAGCTTTCTTT
TRBV7-2	NA	TRBJ2-7	NA	CASSLTPYEQYF	TGTGCCAGCAGCTTAACACCCTACGAGCAGTACTTC
TRBV4-1	NA	TRBJ2-1	NA	CASSQDSVFNEQFF	TGCGCCAGCAGCCAAGACTCCGTTTTCAATGAGCAGTTCTTC
TRBV6-5	TRBD1	TRBJ2-5	NA	CASRKQGFGQETQYF	TGTGCCAGCAGGAAACAGGGGTTTGGACAAGAGACCCAGTACTTC
TRBV27	NA	TRBJ1-2	NA	CASSPGVRVYGYTF	TGTGCCAGCTCCCCGGGGGTTAGGGTCTATGGCTACACCTTC